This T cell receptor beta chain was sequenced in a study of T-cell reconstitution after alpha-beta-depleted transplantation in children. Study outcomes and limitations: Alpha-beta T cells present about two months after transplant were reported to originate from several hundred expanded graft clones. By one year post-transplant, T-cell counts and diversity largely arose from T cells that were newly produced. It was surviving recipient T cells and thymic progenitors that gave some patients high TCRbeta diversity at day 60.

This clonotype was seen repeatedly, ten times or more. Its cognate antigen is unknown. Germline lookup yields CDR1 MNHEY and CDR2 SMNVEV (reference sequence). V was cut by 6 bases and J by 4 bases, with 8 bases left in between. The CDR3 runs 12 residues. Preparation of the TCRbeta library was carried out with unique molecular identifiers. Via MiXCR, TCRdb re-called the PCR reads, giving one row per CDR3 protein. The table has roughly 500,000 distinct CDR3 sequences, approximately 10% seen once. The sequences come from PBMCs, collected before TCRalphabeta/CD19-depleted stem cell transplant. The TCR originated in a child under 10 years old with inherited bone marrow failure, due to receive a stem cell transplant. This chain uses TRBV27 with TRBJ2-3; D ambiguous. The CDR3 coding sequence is TGTGCCAGCAGCCCGGAGTCAGATACGCAGTATTTT. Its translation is CASSPESDTQYF.